This T cell receptor (beta chain) came from a study of cytomegalovirus exposure and HLA in healthy donors. Study-wide results and limits: Reportedly, fewer N-insertions than the approximately 610-donor mean appeared in an Asian-associated ancestry cluster in a later analysis.

Regarding donors, all were healthy bone marrow donors. Concerning this clone itself: Its antigen is currently unknown.

PCR amplification relied on 60 Vbeta primers (plus 13 Jbeta primers). Libraries were prepared by immunoSEQ multiplex PCR; TCRdb keeps only in-frame clonotypes and omits some of them. The sample includes 90,000 to 110,000 clones, under 80% of them seen just once. The TCR originated in a woman in her forties or fifties in good health and CMV-seropositive. Material for sequencing was PBMCs.

The CDR3 is CASSLGGLAGDTQYF. The CDR3 DNA reads TGTGCCAGCAGCTTGGGGGGACTAGCGGGGGATACGCAGTATTTT. This rearrangement joins TRBV5-4 to TRBJ2-3; 13 nucleotides line up with TRBD2. The CDR3 contains 15 residues. The trim removed 0 bases at V and 6 bases at J, leaving 1 base unmatched. Germline-derived CDR1 and CDR2 are SGHNT and YYREEE (reference sequence).